These T cell receptor beta chains were read from a single sample in a study of blood T cell repertoires in COVID-19. Profiled with immunoSEQ multiplex PCR; TCRdb holds only in-frame clones, not every one. This sample has 150,000 to 200,000 clones; roughly 76% occur once, and the top ten carry 12%. The sample consisted of peripheral blood. These receptors were obtained from an elderly woman with COVID-19, enrolled during active disease. The CDR3 runs from the conserved cysteine through the conserved F or W. The D gene is left open where the match is weak. Clone size is shown for a subset of rows, as once, few, many or a class of expanded clone.

v_call	d_call	j_call	clone_size	cdr3_nt	cdr3_aa
TRBV7-2	TRBD2	TRBJ2-3	NA	TGTGCCAGCAGCTTAGGACTAGCGGTTGGAGATACGCAGTATTTT	CASSLGLAVGDTQYF
TRBV7-8	NA	TRBJ1-4	NA	TGTGCCAGCAGCAGGGGTCCGAATGAAAAACTGTTTTTT	CASSRGPNEKLFF
TRBV5-8	NA	TRBJ1-2	NA	TGTGCCAGCAGCTTCCAGGGTACTGTTGGCTACACCTTC	CASSFQGTVGYTF
TRBV28	TRBD2	TRBJ2-1	NA	TGTGCCAGCAGTTTTAGCGGGAGGGGCTACAATGAGCAGTTCTTC	CASSFSGRGYNEQFF
TRBV4-2	NA	TRBJ2-1	few	TGTGCCAGCAGCCAAGCCACGGGGGTAAGCTCCTACAATGAGCAGTTCTTC	CASSQATGVSSYNEQFF
TRBV5-6	NA	TRBJ1-4	NA	TGTGCCAGCAGCTTGGGGGCTAGGGGAAAACTGTTTTTT	CASSLGARGKLFF
TRBV11-3	TRBD1	TRBJ2-2	NA	TGTGCCAGCAGCAAACACAGGGGGACAGAAACCGGGGAGCTGTTTTTT	CASSKHRGTETGELFF
TRBV5-1	TRBD1	TRBJ1-2	few	TGCGCCAGCGCCCTGCGGGACAGGGGGTATGGCTACACCTTC	CASALRDRGYGYTF
TRBV9	NA	TRBJ2-2	NA	TGTGCCAGCAGGGAAGGACAGAACACCGGGGAGCTGTTTTTT	CASREGQNTGELFF
TRBV18	NA	TRBJ2-2	NA	TGTGCCAGCTCACCACAGAGAATAGCATCGAACACCGGGGAGCTGTTTTTT	CASSPQRIASNTGELFF
TRBV10-3	TRBD2	TRBJ2-1	NA	TGTGCCATCAGTGAGAGGGGTGGGCTAGCGGGAGACAATGAGCAGTTCTTC	CAISERGGLAGDNEQFF
TRBV19	TRBD1	TRBJ1-5	NA	TGTGCCAGTAAAATAGGGGGCAACCAGCCCCAGCATTTT	CASKIGGNQPQHF
TRBV5-1	NA	TRBJ2-3	NA	TGCGCCAGCAGCTCTCAGGGATCGACAGATACGCAGTATTTT	CASSSQGSTDTQYF
TRBV5-1	NA	TRBJ1-4	NA	TGCGCCAGCAAGAAGGGGGATACTAATGAAAAACTGTTTTTT	CASKKGDTNEKLFF
TRBV3-1/TRBV3-2	NA	TRBJ2-5	NA	TGTGCCAGCAGTCGACTAGGATTCGGAGAGACCCAGTACTTC	CASSRLGFGETQYF
TRBV18	NA	TRBJ1-3	NA	TGTGCCAGCTCGGACTCCATGGGAAGCTCTGGAAACACCATATATTTT	CASSDSMGSSGNTIYF
TRBV6-2/TRBV6-3	NA	TRBJ2-3	few	TGTGCCAGCAGTTACCGGGACACGTCTTCTTTCACAGATACGCAGTATTTT	CASSYRDTSSFTDTQYF
TRBV18	TRBD1	TRBJ2-3	NA	TGTGCCAGCTCACTAAGGGGGCCAAGCACAGATACGCAGTATTTT	CASSLRGPSTDTQYF
TRBV19	NA	TRBJ1-6	NA	TGTGCCAGTAAGACCGGACAGTACTATAATTCACCCCTCCACTTT	CASKTGQYYNSPLHF
TRBV5-1	TRBD2	TRBJ2-1	NA	TGCGCCAGCAGCTTGATGGGGGGAAAGACTAGCGGGGCCGGCCGGGGCTCCTACAATGAGCAGTTCTTC	CASSLMGGKTSGAGRGSYNEQFF
TRBV19	TRBD2	TRBJ2-3	few	TGTGCCAGTAGTAATGGACTAGCTGCAGATACGCAGTATTTT	CASSNGLAADTQYF
TRBV6-5	NA	TRBJ1-2	NA	TGTGCCAGCAGGACTTATGGCTACACCTTC	CASRTYGYTF
TRBV9	NA	TRBJ2-3	NA	TGTGCCAGCAGCGTAGGACCCAGGCGCACAGATACGCAGTATTTT	CASSVGPRRTDTQYF
TRBV5-1	TRBD1	TRBJ1-1	NA	TGCGCCAGCAGTCCCGGGACAGGGAGGAACACTGAAGCTTTCTTT	CASSPGTGRNTEAFF
TRBV2	TRBD1	TRBJ2-5	once	TGTGCCAGCAGCCTTGCCGAGGGACAGCGACACCTGGTATCTCAGTACTTC	CASSLAEGQRHLVSQYF
TRBV21-1	NA	TRBJ2-3	few	TGTGCCAGCAGCACCCGACAGGGGGGGACAGATACGCAGTATTTT	CASSTRQGGTDTQYF
TRBV6-2/TRBV6-3	TRBD2	TRBJ2-7	few	TGTGCCAGCAGTTCCCCATCTAGCGGGGGGACCTACGAGCAGTACTTC	CASSSPSSGGTYEQYF
TRBV19	NA	TRBJ1-3	NA	TGTGCCAGTAGTATTAGCGAGGGGGCTGGAAACACCATATATTTT	CASSISEGAGNTIYF
TRBV7-2	NA	TRBJ1-3	NA	TGTGCCAGCAGCTCCGGGGGGGGGAAGTCTGGAAACACCATATATTTT	CASSSGGGKSGNTIYF
TRBV7-9	NA	TRBJ2-5	NA	TGTGCCAGCAGCTTTGGCCTCGGGTCCGACCAAGAGACCCAGTACTTC	CASSFGLGSDQETQYF
TRBV7-9	NA	TRBJ2-7	NA	TGTGCCAGCAGCTTAGTGACTACAGCCTACGAGCAGTACTTC	CASSLVTTAYEQYF
TRBV28	NA	TRBJ1-5	NA	TGTGCCAGCAGTTCCAAACAGTTCCACAATCAGCCCCAGCATTTT	CASSSKQFHNQPQHF